This T cell receptor (beta chain) was captured in a study of blood T cells in healthy people across ages (dated by TCRdb to the mid-2010s). Regarding the study in general: Template switching captured roughly one uniquely barcoded TCR beta cDNA molecule per two T cells in model experiments. The study measured age-related changes in TCR beta repertoire diversity using deep sequencing normalized with unique cDNA molecular identifiers. The donors were divided into four age groups: young (average about 16 years), middle-aged (around 37), aged (approximately 59) and long-lived (roughly 82). To avoid experimental bias, donors of different ages were randomly spread across the sequencing lanes. Using the same blood draw, the study looked at two additional independent replicas of 1 million unique cDNA reads for two donors, one aged 18 to 30 and the other aged 80 or older. What the work shows at the level of the full study, not this receptor alone: Because profiling used bulk unsorted PBMCs, naive and antigen-experienced compartments could not be compared conclusively. Estimates of total diversity based on one million sequenced T cells were considered lower bounds and underestimates. Donor CMV infection status was unknown, potentially confounding age-related changes in expanded clonotypes. Observed TCR beta diversity correlated strongly with the percentage of naive T cells measured by flow cytometry. Observed TCR beta diversity per million T cells fell roughly linearly with age, and a significant reduction was already apparent by age roughly 40. Compared with the aged group, the long-lived group had more naive CD4+ T cells, fewer expanded clones and increased TCR diversity, suggesting age selection.

The approximately 40 donors, aged 6 to 90 years, were systemically healthy Caucasian individuals from Russia. Each donor gave roughly 9.5 milliliters of peripheral blood, collected into EDTA-treated Vacutainer tubes. Ficoll-Paque density-gradient centrifugation was used to isolate PBMCs, with at least 6.5 million per sample. Trizol reagent was used to extract total RNA from PBMCs, with at least 6 micrograms per sample. The percentages of naive CD45RAhigh/CD27high T cells were determined by flow cytometry on a PBMC aliquot from every donor. Trimming takes 7 bases from V and 0 bases from J, and the germline ends sit 17 bases apart. The CDR3 contains 15 residues, cysteine and phenylalanine counted. Left in the record is the CDR3 DNA by itself, 45 bases read in frame from the first base. According to the germline V gene, CDR1 reads SQVTM and CDR2 reads ANQGSEA. Preparation of the library involved 5' RACE. The sample was run on an Illumina HiSeq 2500. A second PCR of 7 to 11 cycles was performed with a sample-barcoded 5' primer and a J-beta primer mix. A template-switch 5' adaptor carrying 12 random nucleotides introduced a unique molecular identifier onto each TCR beta cDNA molecule. At least 2.5 million CDR3-containing paired-end reads were obtained from each sample. The Mint cDNA synthesis kit, primed by a TRBC-specific oligonucleotide, was used to synthesize first-strand cDNA from all RNA. Following uracil-DNA glycosylase treatment, a first 18-cycle PCR with universal primers M1SS and BC2_uni_R was performed on all cDNA. Per the source publication's procedure: For normalization, 1 million high-quality reads, each with a distinct molecular identifier, were randomly selected from each sample. Reads with shared molecular identifiers were discarded instead of being binned into consensus sequences. MiTCR, set to a Q25 quality threshold and the strictest error-elimination algorithm, was used for CDR3 identification, clonotype clustering and error correction. A nonparametric unseen species model with Euler transformation was used to estimate a lower bound on total TCR beta diversity. TCRdb trimmed the raw reads at Q25, called clones with MiXCR and kept productive beta chains. Entries are consolidated by CDR3 protein sequence, retaining the most common genes and DNA. The V and J calls were not made by the authors but by TCRdb's processing. In all, the sample holds roughly 1,800,000 distinct CDR3 sequences, and less than 50% of those were seen once. 2.1% of the sample lies in the top ten.

Concerning this clonotype itself: Its cognate antigen has yet to be identified. No base-level quality is on record; no much larger clone is a single base apart.

The rearranged segments are TRBV29-1 and TRBJ2-3, and perhaps TRBD2 as D gene, on 7 matching bases. Sequencing used blood. This sequence was found in a woman in her 40s in good health. The nucleotide sequence is TGCAGCGCGTTAAAGAGGGGGGGGAGCACAGATACGCAGTATTTT. Translated, it reads CSALKRGGSTDTQYF.